This TCR beta chain was observed in a study of blood T cell repertoires in COVID-19 (dated by TCRdb to 2020 to 2021). Turning to the overall study: Samples covering the acute and convalescent phases of COVID-19 were provided by collaborators in the United States, Italy and Spain. The material from the prospective study consisted of cDNA or gDNA derived from T cells, B-cell-depleted T cells, or PBMCs. Deeply sampled blood TCRbeta repertoires from subjects exposed to, actively infected with, or recovered from COVID-19 were included in the dataset. The repertoires were made available in a free public database intended to serve as a resource for research on the immune response to SARS-CoV-2. The samples were drawn from two sources: the first 160 participants of the ongoing ImmuneRACE study, and 1,000 to 1,500 subjects contributed by 6 global collaborators. The sample metadata nearly always contained a de-identified subject ID, COVID-19 status, age in years and sex. Where available, HLA class I and class II types were obtained from metadata supplied by the sample provider rather than from assay-based typing.

Collaborating institutions collected whole blood in K2EDTA tubes following their own protocols. For TCRbeta analysis, collaborators shipped samples as frozen whole blood, isolated PBMCs, or DNA extracted from either of those sample types. TCRbeta CDR3 regions were amplified from genomic DNA by means of the immunoSEQ Assay, a bias-controlled multiplex PCR. In the authors' own workflow: Nucleated cell counts per sample were estimated from amplification of reference gene primers within the assay. To quantify the absolute abundance of each unique TCRbeta CDR3 rearrangement, sequence reads were collapsed and filtered. For each sample, productive Simpson clonality was calculated by taking the square root of Simpson's diversity index across productive rearrangements. As stored in TCRdb, this immuneACCESS dataset retains in-frame rearrangements with V and J assigned. A fraction of the clones does not appear; measured against another copy, unresolved V genes explain less than half of the discrepancy, and the remainder lacks a known reason. V and J calls and clone size are those listed in that table; D and trimming were worked out from the DNA. The table for this sample lists fewer than 250,000 clones; roughly four fifths of them were counted only once. Of the sample, approximately 4.5% falls within the top ten clones.

On this clone itself: Its antigen target is currently unknown. No base-level quality is on record; no much larger clone is a single base apart.

The CDR3 starts with the cysteine, ends with the phenylalanine, and has 12 residues. CDR3 DNA is the only sequence kept; it has 36 bases, read in frame from the first base. V was cut back by 0 bases and J by 8 bases, leaving a gap of 7 bases between them. According to the germline V gene, CDR1 reads LGHNA and CDR2 reads YNFKEQ. Here is what the overall study found, with its caveats: The quantity of clinical and demographic metadata differed by source and by participant and was supplied without curation.

This chain is built from TRBV4-2 and TRBJ1-2; TRBD1 is a possible D gene, resting on 5 matching bases. This receptor was taken from a woman aged 70-85 years with acute or convalescent COVID-19. The source material was peripheral blood. This receptor carries the CDR3 CASSQDAGGYTF. The DNA is TGTGCCAGCAGCCAAGATGCAGGGGGCTACACCTTC.